This T cell receptor (beta chain) was identified in a study of cytomegalovirus exposure and HLA in healthy donors. Study conclusions and caveats: It was shown in a later analysis that HLA-associated TCR beta chains were more clonally expanded than other, equally common chains. Presence/absence analysis assumed near-uniform sequencing depth across donors. Within an earlier analysis, most TCR beta V segments proved productive either about 90% or about 30% of the time.

Vbeta (60) and Jbeta (13) primers were used in the PCR. Clones were read by immunoSEQ multiplex PCR, and TCRdb kept only the in-frame ones, dropping some. The table shows under 200,000 clones, with more than 75% occurring only once. Germline-derived CDR1 and CDR2 are SEHNR and FQNEAQ (reference sequence). The J segment lost 1 base and the V segment lost 4 bases, leaving 6 bases of the junction unmatched. The CDR3 consists of 16 residues. To note about this clone: Its antigen remains unidentified.

The clonotype comes from a woman aged 50 to 60 in good health and CMV-seropositive. Sequencing used PBMCs. This chain joins TRBV7-9 and TRBJ2-7; 11 bases are shared with TRBD1. The DNA of the CDR3 is TGTGCCAGCAGCTCGTTGGGACAGGGGGTTTCCTACGAGCAGTACTTC. Residues: CASSSLGQGVSYEQYF.